Presented here are 27 T cell receptor beta chains from one specimen sequenced in a study of spatial heterogeneity in lung cancer. Time point given: sample taken at primary tumor resection. Broader study findings: The study found that expanded intratumoral alpha and beta TCR counts tracked tumor mutation counts.

In TCRdb, the 5' RACE reads were re-called with MiXCR into one record per CDR3 protein. In the table there are several thousand distinct CDR3 sequences, roughly 7% of which are singletons. The antigens of these receptors remain unknown. Material: lung tumor tissue, obtained at surgery. The receptors originated from a male donor with early-stage non-small cell lung cancer.

This clonotype is categorized as medium-sized (0.01 to 0.1%). This chain connects TRBV20-1 to TRBJ2-1; the D gene could be TRBD1 or TRBD2 (6 bases each). In germline, CDR1 is DFQATT, CDR2 SNEGSKA (reference sequence). The CDR3 contains 14 residues. The germline V and J ends were trimmed by 3 bases and 7 bases, with 16 bases remaining between them. For the CDR3, the DNA is TGCAGTGCTAGCAGGGGAGGCTGGCGGAATGAGCAGTTCTTC. Translation: CSASRGGWRNEQFF.

This clonotype is medium-sized (0.01 to 0.1%) by share. The chain couples TRBV5-1 to TRBJ2-7; D is ambiguous. Per germline, CDR1 SGHRS and CDR2 YFSETQ. There are 14 residues in the CDR3. V was shortened by 0 bases and J by 4 bases, with 11 bases between the two germline ends. CDR3 DNA sequence: TGCGCCAGCAGCTTGGCCAGAAGTAGTTACGAGCAGTACTTC. This codes for CASSLARSSYEQYF.

This clonotype was detected a few times. This chain links TRBV28 with TRBJ1-5; weak D call: TRBD1 (5 bases). V was clipped by 5 bases and J by 2 bases, with 13 bases between them. The V gene's germline CDR1 is MDHEN and CDR2 SYDVKM. The CDR3 runs to 15 residues. DNA for the CDR3: TGTGCCAGCAGTCCGGCGGGGGGAGGCAATCAGCCCCAGCATTTT. Its protein is CASSPAGGGNQPQHF.

The chain carries TRBV7-2 and TRBJ2-1, with 7 bases lining up with TRBD2. The CDR3 is 15 residues long. J gave up 2 bases and V 1 base, and 2 bases lay outside the gene matches. From germline, CDR1 is SGHTA and CDR2 FQGNSA. The CDR3 nucleotides are TGTGCCAGCAGCTTAGGAGCGGGGACCTACAATGAGCAGTTCTTC. Its translation: CASSLGAGTYNEQFF.

This clonotype was picked up many times. The chain employs TRBV12-3 or TRBV12-4 and TRBJ2-3; possibly TRBD1 for D (5 bases). The CDR3 extends over 14 amino acids. V was shortened by 4 bases and J by 6 bases, with 14 bases between the two germline ends. DNA of the CDR3: TGTGCCAGCAGTTACCCCCCAGGGAACGATACGCAGTATTTT. Translated, it gives CASSYPPGNDTQYF.

This clonotype was detected many times. The rearrangement links TRBV3-1 to TRBJ2-3; D is undetermined. Deletions cut 4 bases from V and 3 bases from J, with 8 bases between. The CDR3 totals 13 residues. The germline CDR1 and CDR2 sequences are LGHDT and YNNKEL (reference sequence). The CDR3 coding sequence is TGTGCCAGCAGCCGGCTCGGGACAGATACGCAGTATTTT. It is translated as CASSRLGTDTQYF.

Judged by abundance, this clonotype is medium-sized. V gene TRBV5-6 combines with J gene TRBJ1-1, with TRBD1 as a possible D gene (5 bases). Between the trimmed V and J ends, which lost 2 bases and 10 bases, there was a span of 12 bases. This CDR3 contains 12 residues. Germline values: CDR1 SGHDT, CDR2 YYEEEE. This CDR3 is CASSLAGRIAFF. CDR3 sequence (DNA): TGTGCCAGCAGCTTAGCAGGGCGGATAGCTTTCTTT.

This clonotype is labeled as medium-sized. V usage is TRBV27 and J usage is TRBJ2-7, with D perhaps TRBD2 (6 bases). The CDR3 length is 14 residues. Per germline, CDR1 MNHEY and CDR2 SMNVEV (reference sequence). The V and J ends lost 5 bases and 4 bases respectively, with 15 bases between them. For the CDR3, the DNA is TGTGCCAGCAGTCCGGGACTGACACCTTACGAGCAGTACTTC. Translating gives CASSPGLTPYEQYF.

This clonotype counts as medium-sized. The rearrangement links TRBV11-2 to TRBJ2-3; D is tentatively TRBD1 or TRBD2 (5 bases each). The CDR3 extends over 15 amino acids. Trimming shortened V by 5 bases and J by 1 base, and 13 bases separated the two germline ends. Per germline, CDR1 SGHAT and CDR2 FQNNGV. The CDR3 DNA reads TGTGCCAGCAGCCCACAGGCCGGGGGCACAGATACGCAGTATTTT. This gives the protein CASSPQAGGTDTQYF.

This clonotype came up many times. The chain recombines TRBV6-6 with TRBJ1-4; D is unclear. CDR3 size: 16 residues. V gave up 0 bases and J gave up 3 bases, with 11 bases separating them. Germline CDR1 MNHNY, CDR2 SVGAGI (reference sequence). The CDR3 sequence is CASSYSPGRANEKLFF. CDR3 in DNA: TGTGCCAGCAGTTACTCGCCAGGAAGGGCTAATGAAAAACTGTTTTTT.

This clonotype was picked up many times. V usage is TRBV7-9 and J usage is TRBJ2-1; D is undetermined. The germline gives CDR1 SEHNR, CDR2 FQNEAQ (reference sequence). This CDR3 is 14 amino acids long. The ends were cut back, 0 bases at V and 1 base at J, with 4 bases in the middle. The CDR3 nucleotides read TGTGCCAGCAGCTTAGCAGGGTCCTACAATGAGCAGTTCTTC. Its translation: CASSLAGSYNEQFF.

This clonotype has at least ten counts. The chain combines TRBV7-2 with TRBJ1-1; 7 bases are a match to TRBD1. This CDR3 has 13 amino acids. Losses at the gene ends were 5 bases for V and 4 bases for J; bases not matched to a gene: 4. The V gene's germline CDR1 is SGHTA and CDR2 FQGNSA. The CDR3 nucleotides read TGTGCCAGCAGCCGATACAGGGGCACTGAAGCTTTCTTT. Amino acids: CASSRYRGTEAFF.

This clonotype was recorded a few times. The chain employs TRBV7-9 and TRBJ2-7, with D unresolved. This CDR3 has 17 residues. V was shortened by 4 bases and J by 2 bases, with 21 bases between the two germline ends. Germline loops: CDR1 SEHNR, CDR2 FQNEAQ (reference sequence). CDR3 sequence reads: CASSSNVAWTEPYEQYF. The CDR3 nucleotides are TGTGCCAGCAGCTCCAACGTTGCCTGGACGGAACCCTACGAGCAGTACTTC.

This clonotype was recorded at least ten times. The CDR3, as DNA: TGTGCCACCAACCGCCCAGGGACTGGGGCCAACGTCCTGACTTTC. Translated, it gives CATNRPGTGANVLTF. The chain joins TRBV28 to TRBJ2-6, with D tentatively TRBD1 (5 bases). This CDR3 contains 15 residues. Germline V lookup: CDR1 MDHEN, CDR2 SYDVKM. V was pared by 10 bases and J by 2 bases, with 15 bases between.

This clonotype is medium-sized within its sample. The chain links TRBV29-1 to TRBJ2-3; either TRBD1 or TRBD2 may supply D (6 bases each). Germline values: CDR1 SQVTM, CDR2 ANQGSEA. The V end lost 6 bases, the J end lost 1 base, and 17 bases lay between the germline ends. The CDR3 length is 15 residues. The CDR3 DNA follows: TGCAGCGTCGCTGGAGGGGGAAGGGGCACAGATACGCAGTATTTT. This translates into CSVAGGGRGTDTQYF.

This clonotype was observed many times. The chain combines TRBV30 with TRBJ2-1, with 9 bases fitting TRBD2. The germline gives CDR1 GTSNPN, CDR2 SVGIG (reference sequence). The CDR3 spans 13 residues. Trimming cost V 0 bases and J 9 bases; bases outside gene matches: 3. This CDR3 is CAWSVVAGAEQFF. For the CDR3, the DNA is TGTGCCTGGAGTGTGGTAGCGGGAGCTGAGCAGTTCTTC.

This clonotype occurred many times. The V gene is TRBV4-1, the J gene TRBJ1-2; tentatively, D is TRBD1 (5 bases). The CDR3 length is 13 residues. Germline CDR1 reads MGHRA; CDR2 reads YSYEKL. V lost 4 bases and J 7 bases, leaving 13 bases between the germline ends. CDR3 region: CASSRPPGTGYTF. CDR3 coding DNA: TGCGCCAGCAGCCGACCCCCAGGGACTGGCTACACCTTC.

This clonotype occurred many times. The V call is TRBV3-1, the J call TRBJ1-2; D is possibly TRBD1 (6 bases). There are 15 residues in the CDR3. V lost 2 bases and J lost 4, with 14 bases in between. Per the germline V gene, CDR1 is LGHDT and CDR2 is YNNKEL (reference sequence). The CDR3 nucleotides are TGTGCCAGCAGCCAACAACCTCCAGGGGTCTATGGCTACACCTTC. Its protein product is CASSQQPPGVYGYTF.

The table lists this clonotype with many counts. Being one base from a much bigger clone, this may be a read error. The V call is TRBV9, the J call TRBJ1-3, with 7 bases identical to TRBD1. The CDR3 has 14 residues. Germline CDR1 SGDLS, CDR2 YYNGEE. The CDR3 reads CASSVGTGGNTIHF. The CDR3 coding sequence is TGTGCCAGCAGCGTAGGGACAGGAGGGAACACCATACATTTT.

In this sample, this clonotype is medium-sized. The V call is TRBV15, the J call TRBJ2-2, with D hard to call. V was shortened by 7 bases and J by 0 bases, with 6 bases between the two germline ends. The CDR3 length is 13 residues. CDR1 is LNHNV and CDR2 is YYDKDF in the germline V gene (reference sequence). The CDR3 region is CATMDPNTGELFF. The CDR3 nucleotides are TGTGCCACCATGGACCCGAACACCGGGGAGCTGTTTTTT.

This clonotype ranks as medium-sized (0.01 to 0.1%). The rearrangement joins TRBV12-3 or TRBV12-4 to TRBJ2-5; TRBD1 might be the D (6 bases). CDR3 size: 15 residues. V lost 3 bases and J lost 2, with 13 bases in between. In DNA form, the CDR3 reads TGTGCCAGCAGTTTTCCCAAACAGGGACAAGAGACCCAGTACTTC. Translation: CASSFPKQGQETQYF.

This clonotype is labeled as medium-sized. This chain uses TRBV11-2 with TRBJ2-2; D is uncertain. This CDR3 is 15 amino acids long. V was clipped by 3 bases and J by 1 base, with 9 bases between them. Germline assignment: CDR1 SGHAT and CDR2 FQNNGV. The CDR3 DNA follows: TGTGCCAGCAGCTTGGTGGCGCGGAACACCGGGGAGCTGTTTTTT. Protein sequence: CASSLVARNTGELFF.

This clonotype counts as medium-sized (0.01 to 0.1%). The chain has TRBV3-1 and TRBJ1-2; unclear D gene. CDR1 is LGHDT, CDR2 YNNKEL, per germline (reference sequence). This CDR3 has 14 amino acids. Trimming stripped 0 bases from V and 5 bases from J, with 10 bases between. CDR3 protein: CASSQEGFSYGYTF. The DNA of the CDR3 is TGTGCCAGCAGCCAAGAGGGGTTCTCTTATGGCTACACCTTC.

There are a few counts of this clonotype. The chain links TRBV20-1 to TRBJ1-4; D may be TRBD1 (6 bases). This CDR3 is 14 amino acids long. Germline CDR1 reads DFQATT; CDR2 reads SNEGSKA (reference sequence). V shed 6 bases and J shed 0 bases, with 11 bases lying between them. CDR3 DNA: TGCAGTGCCGCGGACAGTTCAACTAATGAAAAACTGTTTTTT. Encoded protein: CSAADSSTNEKLFF.

Relative to its sample, this clonotype is medium-sized (0.01 to 0.1%). V usage is TRBV27 and J usage is TRBJ2-7; D is perhaps TRBD1 or TRBD2 (5 bases each). The CDR3 runs to 13 residues. CDR1 and CDR2 from the germline V gene are MNHEY and SMNVEV (reference sequence). Trimming shortened V by 8 bases and J by 6 bases, and 17 bases separated the two germline ends. The CDR3 spells CASGLSGAAEQYF. CDR3 DNA sequence: TGTGCCAGCGGACTCTCCGGGGCGGCCGAGCAGTACTTC.

This clonotype ranks as medium-sized. The chain uses TRBV5-1 and TRBJ2-5, with TRBD1 matching over 10 bases. The CDR3 extends over 15 amino acids. Looked up from germline, CDR1 is SGHRS and CDR2 is YFSETQ. V lost 2 bases and J lost 5; bases outside the gene matches: 6. The CDR3: CASSFTGTGDETQYF. CDR3 bases: TGCGCCAGCAGCTTCACCGGGACAGGGGACGAGACCCAGTACTTC. Supplemented by reference TRBV5-1 and TRBJ2-5, the full variable domain reads KAGVTQTPRYLIKTRGQQVTLSCSPISGHRSVSWYQQTPGQGLQFLFEYFSETQRNKGNFPGRFSGRQFSNSRSEMNVSTLELGDSALYLCASSFTGTGDETQYFGPGTRLLVL.

This clonotype is medium-sized within its sample. This chain uses TRBV18 with TRBJ1-4; 8 bases are shared with TRBD1. Germline values: CDR1 KGHSH, CDR2 LQKENI. The V and J ends lost 1 base and 1 base, in that order; junction bases with no gene match: 5. The CDR3 is 17 residues long. The CDR3 loop is CASSPRTGRGTNEKLFF. In nucleotides, the CDR3 is TGTGCCAGCTCACCACGGACAGGGAGGGGAACTAATGAAAAACTGTTTTTT. Supplemented by reference TRBV18 and TRBJ1-4, the full variable domain reads NAGVMQNPRHLVRRRGQEARLRCSPMKGHSHVYWYRQLPEEGLKFMVYLQKENIIDESGMPKERFSAEFPKEGPSILRIQQVVRGDSAAYFCASSPRTGRGTNEKLFFGSGTQLSVL.